This entry lists 22 T cell receptor beta chains sequenced from one sample in a study of cytomegalovirus exposure and HLA in healthy donors. 60 Vbeta and 13 Jbeta primers were used in PCR. Sequenced by immunoSEQ multiplex PCR; TCRdb stores in-frame clones only, minus some. This sample has 130,000 or so clones, with over 8.5% found just once. Material for sequencing was PBMCs. All receptors come from a middle-aged woman in good health and CMV-seropositive.

This chain uses TRBV30 with TRBJ2-5, with 7 bases fitting TRBD1. The V gene's germline CDR1 is GTSNPN and CDR2 SVGIG (reference sequence). CDR3 length: 13 residues. V was clipped by 2 bases and J by 4 bases; unmatched bases: 4. CDR3 residues: CAWSPDRRETQYF. The CDR3 coding sequence is TGTGCCTGGAGTCCGGACAGGCGAGAGACCCAGTACTTC.

This rearrangement joins TRBV7-2 to TRBJ1-5; D may be TRBD1 (5 bases). The CDR3 contains 16 residues. The V end lost 5 bases, the J end lost 4 bases, and 18 bases lay between the germline ends. CDR1 is SGHTA and CDR2 is FQGNSA in the germline V gene. CDR3 amino acids: CASSHAPGQQNQPQHF. The DNA for the CDR3 is TGTGCCAGCAGCCACGCCCCAGGGCAGCAGAATCAGCCCCAGCATTTT.

In its sample, this clone was seen a few times. CDR3 loop: CASSLTVGVAGELFF. In DNA, the CDR3 is TGTGCCAGCTCACTCACCGTAGGGGTGGCCGGGGAGCTGTTTTTT. The chain carries TRBV18 and TRBJ2-2, with a possible D match to TRBD1 (5 bases). CDR1 is KGHSH and CDR2 is LQKENI in the germline V gene. There are 15 residues in the CDR3. V lost 4 bases, J lost 6 bases, and 15 bases lay in between.

This clone was seen a handful of times. V is TRBV7-2 and J is TRBJ1-6, with D maybe TRBD1 (5 bases). V shed 2 bases and J shed 5 bases, with 7 bases lying between them. CDR1 and CDR2 (germline): SGHTA, FQGNSA. The CDR3 has 14 amino acids. The chain's CDR3 is CASSLRQNNSPLHF. The CDR3 DNA is TGTGCCAGCAGCTTAAGACAGAATAATTCACCCCTCCACTTT.

The V call is TRBV18, the J call TRBJ1-2, with TRBD1 matching 7 bases. CDR1 and CDR2 from the germline V gene are KGHSH and LQKENI. The junction had 1 base not matched to a gene; V was cut back by 0 bases and J by 0 bases. This CDR3 region has 15 residues. The CDR3 here is CASSPPGQANYGYTF. CDR3 DNA sequence: TGTGCCAGCTCACCACCCGGACAGGCTAACTATGGCTACACCTTC.

This clone occurred a few times. This rearrangement joins TRBV13 to TRBJ2-1, with 7 bases lining up with TRBD1. From germline, CDR1 is PRHDT and CDR2 FYEKMQ (reference sequence). V was clipped by 5 bases and J by 5 bases; unmatched bases: 9. The CDR3 contains 15 residues. The CDR3 DNA reads as TGTGCCAGCAGCACCCGACAGGGCGCCGACAATGAGCAGTTCTTC. The encoded protein is CASSTRQGADNEQFF.

The chain uses TRBV6-1 and TRBJ1-1; 8 positions agree with TRBD1. The V and J ends lost 3 bases and 4 bases, in that order; junction bases with no gene match: 1. Germline CDR1 MNHNS, CDR2 SASEGT. The CDR3 totals 13 residues. The CDR3 region is CASSDDRGTEAFF. The CDR3 DNA is TGTGCCAGCAGTGACGACAGGGGCACTGAAGCTTTCTTT.

In this sample, this clone turned up a few times. The chain couples TRBV7-3 to TRBJ2-1; TRBD2 agrees at 13 bases. Unmatched junction bases numbered 4, after V lost 1 base and J lost 4 bases. The germline CDR1 and CDR2 sequences are SGHTA and FQGTGA. CDR3 length equals 17 residues. CDR3 loop: CASSLRTSGGVYNEQFF. In DNA form, the CDR3 reads TGTGCCAGCAGCTTAAGAACTAGCGGGGGGGTGTACAATGAGCAGTTCTTC.

This clone has more than one count but fewer than ten. The chain has TRBV6-1 and TRBJ2-1, with 9 nucleotides matching TRBD2. CDR1 and CDR2 (germline): MNHNS, SASEGT. The CDR3 covers 15 residues. The V segment lost 6 bases and the J segment 0 bases; nucleotides outside the gene matches: 3. As DNA, the CDR3 is TGTGCCAGCAGCACGACTAGCGGCTCCTACAATGAGCAGTTCTTC. Translation: CASSTTSGSYNEQFF.

This chain joins TRBV2 and TRBJ2-3; TRBD2 agrees at 8 bases. The CDR3 consists of 15 residues. The germline CDR1 and CDR2 sequences are SNHLY and FYNNEI. With 2 bases clipped from V and 2 bases from J, the junction kept 3 bases outside the gene matches. CDR3 sequence (DNA): TGTGCCAGCAGTGAACTAGCGGGCGACACAGATACGCAGTATTTT. The encoded protein is CASSELAGDTDTQYF.

The chain uses TRBV6-1 and TRBJ2-1; 7 bases are a match to TRBD1. The CDR3 is made up of 15 amino acids. The ends lost 10 bases at V and 1 base at J; junction bases unmatched: 10. Germline values: CDR1 MNHNS, CDR2 SASEGT. The CDR3 nucleotides read TGTGCCACCAGCCCCGACAGGGCTTCCTACAATGAGCAGTTCTTC. Translating it yields CATSPDRASYNEQFF.

This clone was picked up a small number of times. A read error may produce the germline difference seen at one junction end. V usage is TRBV29-1 and J usage is TRBJ1-1; D ambiguous. The CDR3 runs 14 residues. Germline CDR1 is SQVTM and CDR2 is ANQGSEA. Here the CDR3 reads CSVEESLGDTEAFF. For the CDR3, the DNA is TGCAGCGTTGAAGAGAGTCTGGGCGACACAGAAGCTTTCTTT.

This clone was counted only a few times. The chain uses TRBV6-1 and TRBJ1-1; TRBD1 might be the D (5 bases). V was pared by 5 bases and J by 2 bases, with 12 bases between. CDR3 size: 14 residues. The germline V gene has CDR1 MNHNS and CDR2 SASEGT. The chain's CDR3 is CASSIQEINTEAFF. CDR3 DNA: TGTGCCAGCAGTATACAGGAGATCAACACTGAAGCTTTCTTT.

In this sample, this clone turned up a few times. The chain has TRBV30 and TRBJ1-2; tentative D call: TRBD1 (5 bases). Looked up from germline, CDR1 is GTSNPN and CDR2 is SVGIG (reference sequence). This CDR3 region has 12 residues. Trimming removed 1 base at V and 4 bases at J, with 7 bases between. CDR3 loop: CAWSGGGYGYTF. Written as DNA, the CDR3 is TGTGCCTGGAGTGGCGGGGGCTATGGCTACACCTTC.

This clone was found a few times. This chain joins TRBV6-5 and TRBJ1-5; D is undetermined. Trimming stripped 8 bases from V and 7 bases from J, with 12 bases between. The CDR3 has 12 amino acids. Germline V gene data show CDR1 as MNHEY and CDR2 as SVGAGI. Written as DNA, the CDR3 is TGTGCCAGCGGGAGGGAAAGGCAGCCCCAGCATTTT. Its translation is CASGRERQPQHF.

This CDR3 reads CASSSSSAVNYGYTF. Here the CDR3 DNA reads TGCGCCAGCAGCTCAAGCAGCGCAGTCAACTATGGCTACACCTTC. J is TRBJ1-2 and V is TRBV5-1; no definite D call. Germline-derived CDR1 and CDR2 are SGHRS and YFSETQ. The CDR3 covers 15 residues. V was pared by 3 bases and J by 2 bases, with 14 bases between.

In the case of this clone: One end of the junction does not line up with germline, which may come from a read error. The chain couples TRBV30 to TRBJ1-4; 7 bases line up with TRBD1. The CDR3 totals 14 residues. Germline assignment: CDR1 GTSNPN and CDR2 SVGIG (reference sequence). In DNA, the CDR3 is TGTGCCTGGAGTCTGACAGGGAAAAATGTAAAACTGTTTTTT. This encodes CAWSLTGKNVKLFF.

Only one count was recorded for this clone. The junction and the germline gene differ at one end; a read error may be behind it. The chain has TRBV10-2 and TRBJ1-1; no reliable D call. The CDR3 has 12 residues. The germline V gene encodes CDR1 WSHSY and CDR2 SAAADI. This chain's CDR3 is CASSEVLTEAFF. The CDR3 bases are TGCGCCAGCAGTGAGGTGCTCACTGAAGCTTTCTTC.

This clone was seen a few times. V usage is TRBV30 and J usage is TRBJ1-2; D not resolved. The V end lost 7 bases, the J end lost 4 bases, and 22 bases lay between the germline ends. There are 15 residues in the CDR3. Per germline, CDR1 GTSNPN and CDR2 SVGIG (reference sequence). DNA of the CDR3: TGTGCCTTCTACCCACCCGCGCAGGCCCCCTATGGCTACACCTTC. Translated: CAFYPPAQAPYGYTF.

The chain joins TRBV2 to TRBJ1-5; 10 bases match TRBD1. This CDR3 is built from 14 residues. CDR1 and CDR2 (germline): SNHLY, FYNNEI. The junction had 4 bases not matched to a gene; V was cut back by 4 bases and J by 7 bases. The CDR3: CASSAGQGVQPQHF. CDR3 DNA: TGTGCCAGCAGTGCTGGACAGGGGGTCCAGCCCCAGCATTTT.

The table lists this clone with a few counts. The chain couples TRBV30 to TRBJ1-6, with a possible D match to TRBD1 (6 bases). CDR1 and CDR2 from the germline V gene are GTSNPN and SVGIG (reference sequence). V was pared by 6 bases and J by 11 bases, with 14 bases between. This CDR3 region has 12 residues. As DNA, the CDR3 is TGTGCCTGCGGAATACAGGGCCCACCCCTCCACTTT. This gives the protein CACGIQGPPLHF.

J is TRBJ1-1 and V is TRBV28, with D possibly being TRBD1 (6 bases). V lost 3 bases and J 8 bases, leaving 13 bases between the germline ends. Germline CDR1 reads MDHEN; CDR2 reads SYDVKM. The CDR3 is 13 amino acids. In DNA, the CDR3 is TGTGCCAGCAGTTTCCGCCAGGGGTCGGAAGCTTTCTTT. It codes for CASSFRQGSEAFF.